These T cell receptor beta chains were read from a single sample in a study of OX40 agonist ivuxolimab in advanced cancers. Repertoires were generated with immunoSEQ multiplex PCR, while TCRdb's copy carries only in-frame clones and drops some. The table records 90,000 to 150,000 clones, approximately 90% of them present only once. The sample was CD4+ or CD8+ T cells sorted from blood, taken in a trial of the OX40 agonist ivuxolimab. The receptor set was obtained from an adult with an advanced solid tumor such as melanoma, head and neck, liver or kidney cancer. The CDR3 runs from the conserved cysteine through the conserved F or W.

v_call	j_call	cdr3_aa
TRBV7-8	TRBJ2-7	CASSSWTGGVNEQYF
TRBV18	TRBJ1-2	CASSGAGANLPLNGYTF
TRBV4-1	TRBJ1-2	CASSQKDLGTGANYGYTF
TRBV13	TRBJ2-7	CASTQGTVTYEQYF
TRBV5-4	TRBJ1-2	CASSLLQSAENYGYTF
TRBV18	TRBJ2-3	CASSRTGQETDTQYF
TRBV5-1	TRBJ2-5	CASRAGTAQETQYF
TRBV7-2	TRBJ2-7	CASSLSPAISEQYF
TRBV6-5	TRBJ2-7	CASSPGQPPYEQYF
TRBV6-5	TRBJ2-7	CASSYPGRGEQYF
TRBV9	TRBJ2-2	CASSVVSKNTGELFF
TRBV7-2	TRBJ2-1	CASTLGRLEYNEQFF
TRBV5-8	TRBJ2-1	CASSLAGTSGGAHEQFF
TRBV11-2	TRBJ1-2	CASSALRAAPRGYTF
TRBV6-5	TRBJ1-5	CASSSRDRQPQHF
TRBV5-1	TRBJ2-7	CASSPDNSYEQYF
TRBV30	TRBJ2-1	CAWAVAGTRNEQFF
TRBV7-2	TRBJ1-4	CASSRMRGEKLFF
TRBV6-4	TRBJ1-2	CASSTQGSENYGYTF
TRBV27	TRBJ1-4	CASSPLDRGGEKLFF
TRBV7-2	TRBJ2-3	CASRKAGGYGTDTQYF
TRBV6-5	TRBJ1-6	CASSSLGTGLYSPLHF
TRBV11-2	TRBJ2-7	CASSSSWRDSYEQYF
TRBV7-2	TRBJ2-6	CASSLTLAGGANVLTF
TRBV10-3	TRBJ2-5	CATSGGRETQYF
TRBV6-5	TRBJ1-1	CASSTWTENTEAFF
TRBV10-3	TRBJ1-6	CAISDTGGDNSPLHF
TRBV7-2	TRBJ1-5	CASSLELFQPQHF
TRBV5-5	TRBJ2-5	CASSFGGEWTQYF
TRBV4-3	TRBJ1-1	CASSQDPGGNTEAFF
TRBV18	TRBJ1-2	CASSPTGADYGYTF
TRBV5-1	TRBJ2-5	CASSLAGRGQFVETQYF
TRBV7-9	TRBJ2-5	CASSPGYLETQYF
TRBV10-3	TRBJ1-5	CAIRDSRDQPQHF
TRBV5-1	TRBJ2-1	CASSQPTEAYNEQFF
TRBV10-3	TRBJ2-3	CAISDQTWNTDTQYF
TRBV19	TRBJ1-1	CASNPGTGNTEAFF
TRBV2	TRBJ1-4	CASTDRDLAEKLFF
TRBV4-3	TRBJ2-2	CASSQGFDRVGGELFF
TRBV19	TRBJ2-1	CASSIMGRAGYNEQFF
TRBV6-1	TRBJ1-5	CASSIQGGQPQHF
TRBV4-1	TRBJ2-7	CASSQEPGPPYEQYF
TRBV11-3	TRBJ1-1	CASSLGQGTTEAFF
TRBV19	TRBJ1-2	CASSGGTNYGYTF
TRBV6-4	TRBJ1-1	CASSGSGAAGHEAFF